Listed here are 6 T cell receptor beta chains from one sample, sequenced in a study of cytomegalovirus exposure and HLA in healthy donors. Primers for the PCR totalled 60 Vbeta and 13 Jbeta. Measured with immunoSEQ multiplex PCR; TCRdb has only the in-frame clones, and not every one. The sample has roughly 110,000 clones, over 70% seen once; the top ten hold about 2.3%. Sequencing was done on a sample of PBMCs. The receptors were gathered from a man between 25 and 39 years old in good health and CMV-seronegative.

This chain joins TRBV12-5 and TRBJ1-2; perhaps TRBD1 as D (6 bases). CDR1 is LGHNT, CDR2 FRNRAP, per germline. The CDR3 sequence is 15 residues long. V lost 0 bases, J lost 6 bases, and 14 bases lay in between. CDR3 region: CASGLVGGASNGYTF. The CDR3 region has the DNA TGTGCTAGTGGTTTGGTTGGGGGGGCTTCGAATGGCTACACCTTC.

As DNA, the CDR3 is TGTGCCAGCAGTTTACCGACAGGGGCTGGATACGGAACTGAAGCTTTCTTT. The encoded protein is CASSLPTGAGYGTEAFF. This chain joins TRBV28 and TRBJ1-1; TRBD1 aligns across 8 bases. Germline V CDR1 and CDR2: MDHEN, SYDVKM. The trim removed 2 bases at V and 5 bases at J, leaving 13 bases unmatched. The CDR3 is 17 amino acids.

This chain joins TRBV4-1 and TRBJ1-2; 7 nucleotides match TRBD1. Germline V lookup: CDR1 MGHRA, CDR2 YSYEKL. The CDR3 covers 17 residues. J was trimmed by 1 base and V by 0 bases; bases with no gene match: 8. The CDR3 region is CASSQDNLRDSNYGYTF. CDR3 nucleotide sequence: TGCGCCAGCAGCCAAGATAATCTCAGGGACAGTAACTATGGCTACACCTTC.

The table lists this clone with a count of one. This chain links TRBV7-2 with TRBJ1-1; a weak D match, TRBD1 (6 bases). Germline V gives CDR1 SGHTA, CDR2 FQGNSA. Trimming cost V 4 bases and J 1 base, with 10 bases left between them. There are 14 residues in the CDR3. Written as DNA, the CDR3 is TGTGCCAGCAGCTCGGGACACACGAACACTGAAGCTTTCTTT. As protein: CASSSGHTNTEAFF.

This sequence joins TRBV6-9 and TRBJ2-3; weak D call: TRBD2 (6 bases). Germline CDR1 MNHGY, CDR2 SVAAGI. V lost 2 bases, J lost 0 bases, and 9 bases lay in between. The CDR3 loop spans 15 amino acids. Here the CDR3 DNA reads TGTGCCAGCAGTTATCTAGCGCCTAGCACAGATACGCAGTATTTT. This encodes CASSYLAPSTDTQYF.

This clone was detected a few times. V usage is TRBV15 and J usage is TRBJ1-1; D ambiguous. The CDR3 runs 15 residues. V lost 0 bases, J lost 3 bases, and 11 bases lay in between. Germline loops: CDR1 LNHNV, CDR2 YYDKDF (reference sequence). The CDR3 protein is CATSRDSHRDTEAFF. The CDR3 region has the DNA TGTGCCACCAGCAGAGATTCCCATCGGGACACTGAAGCTTTCTTT.